This T cell receptor (beta chain) was identified in a study of human T cells and chemical hapten exposure. The time point was: patch test 1, 2 weeks after DPC sensitization. Documented treatment: therapeutic diphenylcyclopropenone sensitization with weekly scalp DPC. Germline CDR1 is SGDLS and CDR2 is YYNGEE. V was trimmed by 0 bases and J by 4 bases, leaving 17 bases between them. The CDR3 runs 17 residues. Unique molecular identifiers were attached to individual cDNA molecules during library preparation. Using its own MiXCR run on the RACE reads, TCRdb lists one record per CDR3 protein. Of approximately 400,000 distinct CDR3 sequences in the sample, 4.8% were seen once. This clonotype has a count of ten or more.

The rearrangement links TRBV9 to TRBJ1-3, with D possibly matching TRBD1 (5 bases). The sequences come from whole blood, collected in connection with sensitization to the hapten diphenylcyclopropenone (DPC). The receptor's source is a woman between 45 and 60 years old with alopecia areata. Some clones in this sample may be carry-over from other donors' samples. The CDR3 loop is CASSVEAAGSTGNTIYF. The CDR3 DNA reads as TGTGCCAGCAGCGTAGAGGCCGCAGGGTCGACAGGAAACACCATATATTTT.